Presented here are 31 T cell receptor beta chains from one specimen sequenced in a study of T cell responses to AZD1222 COVID-19 vaccine. The assay was immunoSEQ multiplex PCR, and TCRdb's table has in-frame clones only and misses some. The sample has tens of thousands of clones, less than 90% seen once. Sequences were derived from peripheral blood, sampled 28 days after the second AZD1222 dose. These receptors came from an adult who received the AZD1222 COVID-19 vaccine.

The chain uses TRBV19 and TRBJ1-2; no clear D. Trimming cost V 7 bases and J 4 bases, with 7 bases left between them. The V gene's germline CDR1 is LNHDA and CDR2 SQIVND (reference sequence). The CDR3 spans 11 residues. CDR3 nucleotide sequence: TGTGCCAGTATCGGTCTCTATGGCTACACCTTC. It translates to CASIGLYGYTF.

The V and J genes are TRBV7-3 and TRBJ1-6; a possible D gene is TRBD1 (6 bases). The CDR3 is made up of 15 amino acids. The V end was cut by 4 bases, the J end by 6 bases, with 13 bases between. The germline V gene encodes CDR1 SGHTA and CDR2 FQGTGA. Here the CDR3 reads CASSSQGFGNSPLHF. The CDR3 region has the DNA TGTGCCAGCAGCTCACAGGGATTCGGTAATTCACCCCTCCACTTT.

The gene calls are TRBV7-9 and TRBJ1-6; tentatively, D is TRBD1 (6 bases). This CDR3 contains 14 residues. Trimming stripped 5 bases from V and 9 bases from J, with 14 bases between. CDR1 and CDR2 (germline): SEHNR, FQNEAQ (reference sequence). The CDR3 nucleotides are TGTGCCAGCAGCCTAGAGGGGGAGGGTTCACCCCTCCACTTT. It encodes CASSLEGEGSPLHF.

The chain employs TRBV29-1 and TRBJ2-7; 7 bases are a match to TRBD1. The CDR3 is 14 residues long. Trimming removed 1 base from V and 2 bases from J; junction bases left unmatched: 5. Germline CDR1 is SQVTM and CDR2 is ANQGSEA. This CDR3 is CSVEGQGPPYEQYF. The CDR3 DNA is TGCAGCGTTGAAGGACAGGGACCGCCCTACGAGCAGTACTTC.

The chain combines TRBV7-2 with TRBJ2-1; the D is unclear. V shed 2 bases and J shed 4 bases, with 6 bases lying between them. Germline assignment: CDR1 SGHTA and CDR2 FQGNSA. This CDR3 has 13 amino acids. The CDR3 region is CASSLMQYNEQFF. Written as DNA, the CDR3 is TGTGCCAGCAGCTTAATGCAGTACAATGAGCAGTTCTTC.

The V call is TRBV7-6, the J call TRBJ1-6; D gene uncertain. The CDR3 loop spans 18 amino acids. V lost 0 bases to trimming and J lost 3 bases, with 15 bases between them. CDR1 and CDR2 (germline): SGHVS, FNYEAQ. The CDR3 loop reads CASSLARWLKGYNSPLHF. The DNA for the CDR3 is TGTGCCAGCAGCTTAGCACGGTGGTTAAAGGGCTATAATTCACCCCTCCACTTT.

The chain links TRBV7-3 to TRBJ2-3; 10 nucleotides line up with TRBD2. The trim removed 6 bases at V and 3 bases at J, leaving 9 bases unmatched. The V gene's germline CDR1 is SGHTA and CDR2 FQGTGA. The CDR3 has 16 residues. CDR3 nucleotides: TGTGCCAGCAGTCACCAGGCTAGCGGGAGTACAGATACGCAGTATTTT. This translates into CASSHQASGSTDTQYF.

The chain joins TRBV5-1 to TRBJ1-4; D call uncertain. With 3 bases removed from V and 5 bases from J, the gap between germline ends came to 8 bases. CDR1 and CDR2 (germline): SGHRS, YFSETQ. This CDR3 is 13 amino acids long. CDR3 nucleotides: TGCGCCAGCAGCTCAGCTCAGAATGAAAAACTGTTTTTT. Translating it yields CASSSAQNEKLFF.

The chain employs TRBV7-9 and TRBJ1-3; D possibly corresponds to TRBD1 (6 bases). CDR1 and CDR2 (germline): SEHNR, FQNEAQ (reference sequence). The CDR3 has 14 residues. V was clipped by 5 bases and J by 6 bases, with 14 bases between them. In DNA form, the CDR3 reads TGTGCCAGCAGCATGGGGGCGAGCCTAAACACCATATATTTT. The encoded protein is CASSMGASLNTIYF.

The J gene is TRBJ2-2, the V gene TRBV28; D could derive from TRBD1 or TRBD2 (5 bases each). Trimming removed 2 bases at V and 7 bases at J, with 20 bases between. CDR1 is MDHEN and CDR2 is SYDVKM in the germline V gene. The CDR3 is 17 residues long. CDR3 region: CASSLITGRPLIGELFF. CDR3 in DNA: TGTGCCAGCAGTTTAATAACGGGACGCCCGCTTATCGGGGAGCTGTTTTTT.

The chain employs TRBV6-5 and TRBJ2-7; TRBD1 matches 7 bases. This CDR3 has 13 residues. The V gene's germline CDR1 is MNHEY and CDR2 SVGAGI. Trimming removed 4 bases from V and 6 bases from J; junction bases left unmatched: 6. In nucleotides, the CDR3 is TGTGCCAGCAGTTCCCCAACAGGGGTCGAGCAGTACTTC. As protein: CASSSPTGVEQYF.

As concerns this clone: Relative to the germline gene, one junction end is altered; a read error may explain this. This CDR3 reads CASSYDSHEQYF. In DNA, the CDR3 is TGTGCCAGCAGTTACGACTCCCACGAGCAGTACTTC. This chain uses TRBV6-5 with TRBJ2-7; D unresolved. This CDR3 has 12 amino acids. Germline V gives CDR1 MNHEY, CDR2 SVGAGI.

J is TRBJ1-2 and V is TRBV28; tentative D call: TRBD1 (5 bases). There are 15 residues in the CDR3. Looked up from germline, CDR1 is MDHEN and CDR2 is SYDVKM. The V gene lost 2 bases and the J gene lost 6 bases, with 16 bases spanning the gap. CDR3: CASSLGGDPGHGYTF. The CDR3 nucleotides are TGTGCCAGCAGTTTAGGCGGGGACCCGGGCCATGGCTACACCTTC.

The chain is built from TRBV6-5 and TRBJ1-3; 8 positions agree with TRBD1. Germline lookup yields CDR1 MNHEY and CDR2 SVGAGI. The length of the CDR3 is 14 residues. The trim removed 7 bases at V and 2 bases at J, leaving 4 bases unmatched. Here the CDR3 reads CASIQDRAGNTIYF. CDR3 DNA: TGTGCCAGCATCCAGGACAGGGCTGGAAACACCATATATTTT.

The rearrangement uses TRBV30 and TRBJ1-1, with D unclear. The germline V and J ends were trimmed by 6 bases and 6 bases, with 14 bases remaining between them. The CDR3 runs to 12 residues. The germline gives CDR1 GTSNPN, CDR2 SVGIG (reference sequence). CDR3 protein: CACLKSGAEAFF. The CDR3 bases are TGTGCCTGTCTCAAAAGCGGGGCTGAAGCTTTCTTT.

V gene TRBV12-5 combines with J gene TRBJ1-2; D may be TRBD1 (6 bases). CDR1 and CDR2 (germline): LGHNT, FRNRAP. Between the trimmed V and J ends, which lost 10 bases and 8 bases, there was a span of 23 bases. The CDR3 is 14 amino acids. In DNA, the CDR3 is TGTGCTACCGGAGAAGGGGGGGGCTCGAGAGGCTACACCTTC. Protein sequence: CATGEGGGSRGYTF.

The chain carries TRBV10-3 and TRBJ2-5, with D possibly matching TRBD1 (5 bases). TRBJ2-7 matches the DNA end more closely, so the J call is doubtful. Per germline, CDR1 ENHRY and CDR2 SYGVKD. The CDR3 sequence is 14 residues long. This CDR3 is CAISVNRDSFEQYF. As DNA, the CDR3 is TGTGCCATCAGTGTCAACCGTGACAGTTTCGAGCAGTACTTC.

This clone came up a few times. The rearrangement joins TRBV15 to TRBJ1-6, with TRBD1 as a possible D gene (5 bases). The CDR3 loop spans 18 amino acids. Trimming stripped 7 bases from V and 0 bases from J, with 19 bases between. From germline, CDR1 is LNHNV and CDR2 YYDKDF (reference sequence). In DNA, the CDR3 is TGTGCCACCAAGCATGCGGGGGACGGGGGCTCCTATAATTCACCCCTCCACTTT. As protein: CATKHAGDGGSYNSPLHF.

The genes are TRBV7-9 and TRBJ2-1; 8 positions match TRBD2. This CDR3 is 16 amino acids long. Trimming cost V 1 base and J 4 bases; bases outside gene matches: 6. Per the germline V gene, CDR1 is SEHNR and CDR2 is FQNEAQ (reference sequence). CDR3 sequence: CASSLGSLAGYNEQFF. The DNA for the CDR3 is TGTGCCAGCAGCTTAGGTAGCTTAGCGGGATACAATGAGCAGTTCTTC.

The gene calls are TRBV2 and TRBJ1-6; D not resolved. This CDR3 has 16 amino acids. Trimming pared 5 bases from V and 0 bases from J, leaving 11 bases between. CDR1 and CDR2 (germline): SNHLY, FYNNEI. In DNA form, the CDR3 reads TGTGCCAGCAGTAGACTTACGAGCTCCTATAATTCACCCCTCCACTTT. This gives the protein CASSRLTSSYNSPLHF.

The rearrangement links TRBV4-1 to TRBJ2-7, with unresolved D. V was trimmed by 1 base and J by 3 bases, leaving 10 bases between them. Germline V gene lookup returns CDR1 MGHRA and CDR2 YSYEKL. The CDR3 runs 14 residues. The CDR3 is CASSQVVGYYEQYF. CDR3 coding DNA: TGCGCCAGCAGCCAAGTGGTGGGTTACTACGAGCAGTACTTC.

This sequence joins TRBV9 and TRBJ2-5; 12 nucleotides align to TRBD2. CDR1 is SGDLS, CDR2 YYNGEE, per germline. V trimming: 2 bases; J trimming: 4 bases; junction bases outside the gene matches: 6. This CDR3 contains 16 residues. As DNA, the CDR3 is TGTGCCAGCAGCGTGACGACTAGCGGGGGAGGAGAGACCCAGTACTTC. Translating it yields CASSVTTSGGGETQYF.

The chain recombines TRBV6-6 with TRBJ2-7; maybe TRBD1 (6 bases). Germline V lookup: CDR1 MNHNY, CDR2 SVGAGI (reference sequence). Trimming stripped 5 bases from V and 6 bases from J, with 23 bases between. CDR3 size: 16 residues. CDR3 DNA: TGTGCCAGCAGTCGGATGGGGACACCCTCCCTCGGCGAGCAGTACTTC. Translation gives CASSRMGTPSLGEQYF.

The chain is built from TRBV6-5 and TRBJ2-1; the D is unclear. The CDR3 loop spans 12 amino acids. V was clipped by 6 bases and J by 9 bases, with 12 bases between them. Germline loops: CDR1 MNHEY, CDR2 SVGAGI. The CDR3 DNA sequence: TGTGCCAGCAGGCCGTCGGCAGGTGAGCAGTTCTTC. The encoded protein is CASRPSAGEQFF.

This chain connects TRBV18 to TRBJ2-5, with D tentatively TRBD2 (7 bases). The CDR3 consists of 13 residues. V was cut by 6 bases and J by 5 bases, with 13 bases left in between. Looked up from germline, CDR1 is KGHSH and CDR2 is LQKENI. CDR3 nucleotide sequence: TGTGCCAGCTCCCCTGGGGGGGGCGAGACCCAGTACTTC. Its protein is CASSPGGGETQYF.

The chain uses TRBV13 and TRBJ2-7; weak D call: TRBD2 (5 bases). The CDR3 is 14 residues long. Germline V gene data show CDR1 as PRHDT and CDR2 as FYEKMQ (reference sequence). Between the trimmed V and J ends, which lost 4 bases and 0 bases, there was a span of 10 bases. The CDR3 spells CASSYLGSSYEQYF. In nucleotides, the CDR3 is TGTGCCAGCAGCTACCTAGGGAGCTCCTACGAGCAGTACTTC.

V usage is TRBV19 and J usage is TRBJ1-2, with 8 positions matching TRBD1. Losses at the gene ends were 4 bases for V and 4 bases for J; bases not matched to a gene: 5. CDR3 length equals 14 residues. Germline V CDR1 and CDR2: LNHDA, SQIVND (reference sequence). The CDR3 coding sequence is TGTGCCAGTAGTAACGGACAGGGTTCCTATGGCTACACCTTC. Translating gives CASSNGQGSYGYTF.

The V and J genes are TRBV5-1 and TRBJ1-1; possibly TRBD1 for D (6 bases). In germline, CDR1 is SGHRS, CDR2 YFSETQ. V gave up 6 bases and J gave up 6 bases, with 9 bases separating them. The CDR3 sequence is 11 residues long. In DNA, the CDR3 is TGCGCCAGCACAGGGGAATCTGAAGCTTTCTTT. Its translation is CASTGESEAFF.

This chain uses TRBV5-8 with TRBJ1-6, with 7 bases aligning to TRBD1. The CDR3 has 14 amino acids. Trimming at V came to 5 bases and at J to 6 bases, leaving 5 bases not matched to a gene. Germline V gene lookup returns CDR1 SGHTS and CDR2 YDEGEE. CDR3 residues: CASRSTGTNSPLHF. In DNA form, the CDR3 reads TGTGCCAGCAGGTCGACAGGGACTAATTCACCCCTCCACTTT.

V is TRBV19 and J is TRBJ1-1; D is perhaps TRBD1 (5 bases). Germline loops: CDR1 LNHDA, CDR2 SQIVND (reference sequence). This CDR3 has 13 amino acids. The V gene lost 6 bases and the J gene lost 0 bases, with 8 bases spanning the gap. In DNA form, the CDR3 reads TGTGCCAGTAGATTACAGGTGAACACTGAAGCTTTCTTT. This gives the protein CASRLQVNTEAFF.

V is TRBV7-8 and J is TRBJ2-7, with TRBD1 as a possible D gene (6 bases). Germline assignment: CDR1 SGHVS and CDR2 FQNEAQ. The germline V and J ends were trimmed by 5 bases and 3 bases, with 20 bases remaining between them. The CDR3 is 16 residues long. CDR3 loop: CASSPGQHTGFYEQYF. The CDR3 region has the DNA TGTGCCAGCAGCCCCGGGCAACACACAGGGTTCTACGAGCAGTACTTC. The variable domain in full, completed from reference TRBV7-8 and TRBJ2-7, reads GAGVSQSPRYKVAKRGQDVALRCDPISGHVSLFWYQQALGQGPEFLTYFQNEAQLDKSGLPSDRFFAERPEGSVSTLKIQRTQQEDSAVYLCASSPGQHTGFYEQYFGPGTRLTVT.